This TCR beta chain was profiled in a study of T cells after yellow fever vaccination. A single record per CDR3 protein comes from TCRdb applying MiXCR to the 5' RACE reads. The table has nearly 300,000 distinct CDR3 sequences, about 10% seen once. The sequencing used CD4+ T cells sorted from PBMCs, collected 5 days after the yellow fever booster vaccination. This receptor was taken from a young man who received the YFV17D yellow fever vaccine.

As DNA, the CDR3 is TGCGCCAGCAGCCAAGTTCCGGGGGCTGAAGCTTTCTTT. It yields the protein CASSQVPGAEAFF. The chain combines TRBV4-1 with TRBJ1-1; tentative D call: TRBD1 (5 bases). The CDR3 loop spans 13 amino acids. V was cut by 1 base and J by 6 bases, with 9 bases left in between. Germline-derived CDR1 and CDR2 are MGHRA and YSYEKL.